These 3 T cell receptor beta chains came from one sample sequenced in a study of cytomegalovirus exposure and HLA in healthy donors. Primers included in the PCR were 60 Vbeta and 13 Jbeta primers. Generated by immunoSEQ multiplex PCR, the TCRdb table keeps only in-frame clones and is missing some. In the table there are around 130,000 clones, around 75% of which are singletons. Sequences were obtained from PBMCs. The receptors were sampled from a young man in good health and CMV-seronegative.

The V and J genes are TRBV30 and TRBJ1-5; the match to TRBD1 covers 8 bases. The germline V gene has CDR1 GTSNPN and CDR2 SVGIG (reference sequence). Trimming removed 0 bases from V and 6 bases from J; junction bases left unmatched: 16. The CDR3 is 18 residues long. The CDR3 here is CAWSVPQGEGFYSQPQHF. The DNA for the CDR3 is TGTGCCTGGAGTGTACCACAGGGGGAAGGGTTCTACAGTCAGCCCCAGCATTTT.

The rearrangement joins TRBV14 to TRBJ1-2; D gene ambiguous. This CDR3 is built from 16 residues. Per germline, CDR1 SGHDN and CDR2 FVKESK. V was clipped by 0 bases and J by 4 bases, with 15 bases between them. CDR3 nucleotide sequence: TGTGCCAGCAGCCAAGATCTGGTCGCAGGACTCTATGGCTACACCTTC. This encodes CASSQDLVAGLYGYTF.

The J gene is TRBJ1-2, the V gene TRBV5-6; D remains unclear. Germline V gene sequence: CDR1 SGHDT, CDR2 YYEEEE. This CDR3 has 16 residues. The V end lost 3 bases, the J end lost 0 bases, and 15 bases lay between the germline ends. CDR3 sequence: CASSYENLLANYGYTF. The CDR3 region has the DNA TGTGCCAGCAGCTATGAAAACTTATTAGCTAACTATGGCTACACCTTC.